This T cell receptor beta chain was recovered during a study of T cell responses to AZD1222 COVID-19 vaccine. Study-wide background: Pooled samples include second doses given at about 4 or 12 weeks.

Assay: immunoSEQ multiplex PCR; the TCRdb copy retains only in-frame clones and omits some. This sample has fewer than 120,000 clones; 87% occur once, and the top ten carry around 3%. Worth noting for this clone: Antigen: not known.

Findings of the study overall: A mostly white British donor set with more females was recruited, and clonal diversity was possibly underestimated. There were repertoire samples only from the period after the peak T cell response. Only six individuals given AZD1222 were seropositive at baseline.

Germline assignment: CDR1 LGHNA and CDR2 YSLEER. This CDR3 spans 15 amino acids. Trimming shortened V by 6 bases and J by 4 bases, and 16 bases separated the two germline ends. The J gene is TRBJ1-3, the V gene TRBV4-3; the D is unclear. The sample was peripheral blood, taken on day 0 of AZD1222 vaccination. The sequence was obtained from an adult in good health. In nucleotides, the CDR3 is TGCGCCAGCAGGCCTACGTACGGGGAAGGAAACACCATATATTTT. The encoded protein is CASRPTYGEGNTIYF.